This T cell receptor beta chain was recovered during a study of neoadjuvant anti-PD-1 for oral cavity cancer. Study information: Patients without progression received a fourth nivolumab dose around day 43, then surgical resection on days 50-56.

Six replicates per PBMC sample, mostly from around 500 ng of genomic DNA. Sequencing was performed with immunoSEQ multiplex PCR; in TCRdb, only in-frame clones are kept and a portion is missing. The sample records thousands of clones, under 75% being singletons. CDR1 is SEHNR and CDR2 is FQNEAQ in the germline V gene (reference sequence). This CDR3 region has 15 residues. V was trimmed by 4 bases and J by 0 bases, leaving 9 bases between them. Sample time point: after neoadjuvant nivolumab, at surgical resection. V is TRBV7-9 and J is TRBJ1-4; D not certain. The TCR was taken from a person aged 40 to 85 with oral cavity squamous cell carcinoma. The specimen comprised PBMCs, sampled after nivolumab (anti-PD-1) treatment. The CDR3 protein is CASSSLITTNEKLFF. Here the CDR3 DNA reads TGTGCCAGCAGCTCACTGATAACAACTAATGAAAAACTGTTTTTT.